Listed below are T cell receptor beta chains from one sample, sequenced in a study of Graves' ophthalmopathy and Graves' hyperthyroidism. In TCRdb, the multiplex PCR reads were re-called with MiXCR into one record per CDR3 protein. The repertoire has approximately 210,000 distinct CDR3 sequences, just under 30% of them found once; the top ten carry approximately 9.6%. The material sequenced was peripheral blood. Receptors were obtained from a man aged 45-65 years with Graves' ophthalmopathy. Each CDR3 is given without its conserved first and last residue.

v_call cdr3_aa
TRBV19 ASSETGAVETQY
TRBV19 ASSPGKKAGDNTGELF
TRBV15 ATRVDNPHSNQPQH
TRBV18 ASSPSRAGYT
TRBV12-3/TRBV12-4 ASGGAGLYGYT
TRBV6-5 ASSYRGTGGYEQY
TRBV2 ASRGGSYEQY
TRBV29-1 SAEVGLSDTQY
TRBV30 AWNRGQGATGELF
TRBV28 ASSLVGETF
TRBV6-2/TRBV6-3 ASSYGEGRYEQY
TRBV10-2 ASSDWTSGKKTQY
TRBV6-5 ASSYTTGVDGYT
TRBV6-1 ASSGHIQETQY
TRBV19 ASNSGLAGVGELF
TRBV6-1 ASSGRGPLSEQY
TRBV7-9 ASSLGQGAAPLH
TRBV28 ASSHGPLVGYT
TRBV6-1 ASRRTGGIYGYT
TRBV7-2 ASSSWTGVNQPQH
TRBV15 ATSSSGTERY
TRBV6-5 ASSYIGEGVYEQY
TRBV29-1 SVGNHYKTDTQY
TRBV11-2 ASSMTDGEQY
TRBV7-9 ASSLASSRETQY
TRBV6-1 ASSGQGFVGNQPQH